This T cell receptor beta chain was captured in a study of tumor-infiltrating lymphocytes in primary liver carcinoma. The input was 400 to 500 ng total RNA; TCR beta cDNA was made from it with a constant-region primer. Each TCR beta library was derived from three nested multiplex PCR rounds that employed slightly modified ARM-PCR. Forward primers for TRBV1-TRBV30 and a C-beta reverse primer served the first two PCR rounds, at about 9 cycles each. In TCRdb, the multiplex PCR reads were re-called with MiXCR into one record per CDR3 protein. The sample holds 100,000 or so distinct CDR3 sequences, about four fifths seen once. CDR1 is MNHNY, CDR2 SVGAGI, per germline (reference sequence). Trimming cost V 9 bases and J 5 bases; bases outside gene matches: 15. There are 15 residues in the CDR3. Joint extraction of RNA and DNA used about 17-32 mg of bulk tissue that was unsorted. Tumor samples all exceeded 80% viable tumor cells.

Sample: liver tumor tissue from sampling region 3. Subset of the sample: tumor region T3, left-lateral pole. The chain uses TRBV6-6 and TRBJ2-5; TRBD1 aligns across 7 bases. This receptor was obtained from a man aged 40-49 years with primary liver carcinoma and hepatitis B virus infection. CDR3 sequence reads: CASRGIGGFGETQYF. CDR3 DNA sequence: TGTGCCAGTAGGGGTATAGGGGGCTTCGGGGAGACCCAGTACTTC.